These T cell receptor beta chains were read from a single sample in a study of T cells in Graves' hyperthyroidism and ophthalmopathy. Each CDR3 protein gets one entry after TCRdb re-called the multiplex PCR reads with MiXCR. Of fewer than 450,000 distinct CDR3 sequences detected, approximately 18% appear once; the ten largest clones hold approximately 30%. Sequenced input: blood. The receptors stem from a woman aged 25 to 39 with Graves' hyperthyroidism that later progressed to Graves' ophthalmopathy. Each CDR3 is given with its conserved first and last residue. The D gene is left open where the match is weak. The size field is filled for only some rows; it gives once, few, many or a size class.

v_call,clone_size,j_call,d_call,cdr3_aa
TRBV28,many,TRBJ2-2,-,CASSFPQGTGTGELFF
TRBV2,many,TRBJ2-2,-,CASAHGGNTGELFF
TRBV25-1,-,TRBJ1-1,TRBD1,CASSDVTGVTMNTEAFF
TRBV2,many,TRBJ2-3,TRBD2,CASSLRLAGGPGDTDTQYF
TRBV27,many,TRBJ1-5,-,CASSLGRGQPQHF
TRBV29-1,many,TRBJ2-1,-,CSVEDFSGGDRSYNEQFF
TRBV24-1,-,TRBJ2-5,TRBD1,CATSDLGTGQETQYF
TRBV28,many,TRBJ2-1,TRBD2,CASSNPFSGRVNEQFF
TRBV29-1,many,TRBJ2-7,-,CSATEGVMGEQYF
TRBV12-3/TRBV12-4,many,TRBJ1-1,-,CASSFLAAVAEAFF
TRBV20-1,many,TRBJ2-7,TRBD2,CSARAGGPISTLLYEQYF
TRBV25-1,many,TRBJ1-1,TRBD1,CASSSIGTVETEAFF
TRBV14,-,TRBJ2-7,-,CASSQSRYEQYF
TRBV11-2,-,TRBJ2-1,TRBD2,CATGTSGFEQFF
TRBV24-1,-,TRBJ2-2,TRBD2,CATSDTGLAGTGELFF
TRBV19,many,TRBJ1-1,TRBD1,CASREGQGASEAFF
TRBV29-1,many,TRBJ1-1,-,CSVEGDSTEAFF
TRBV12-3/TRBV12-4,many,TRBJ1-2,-,CASSGPGTSGGKGYTF
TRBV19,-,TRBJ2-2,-,CASSNTGLTGELFF
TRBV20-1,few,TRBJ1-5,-,CSASRGPPDQPQHF
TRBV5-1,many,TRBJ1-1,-,CASSVVGGIRPRERENTEAFF
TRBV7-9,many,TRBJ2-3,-,CASSLWAGFTDTQYF
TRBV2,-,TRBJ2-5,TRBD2,CASRLAGVQETQYF
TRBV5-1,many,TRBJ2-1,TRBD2,CASSLSGGVSSYNEQFF